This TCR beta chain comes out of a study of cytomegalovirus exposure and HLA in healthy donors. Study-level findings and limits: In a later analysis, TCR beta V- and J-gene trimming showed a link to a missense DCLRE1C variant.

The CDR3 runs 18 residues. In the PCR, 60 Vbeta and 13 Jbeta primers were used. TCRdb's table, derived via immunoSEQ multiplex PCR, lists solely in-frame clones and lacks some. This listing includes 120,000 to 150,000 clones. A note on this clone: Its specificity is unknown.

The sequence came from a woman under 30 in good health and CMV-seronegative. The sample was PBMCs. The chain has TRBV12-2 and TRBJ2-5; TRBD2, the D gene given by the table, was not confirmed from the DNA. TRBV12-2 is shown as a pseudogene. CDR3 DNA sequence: TGTGCAAGTCGCTTAGAACTAGCGGGAGGGAGAATCCAAGAGACCCAGTACTTC. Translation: CASRLELAGGRIQETQYF.